This T cell receptor (beta chain) was obtained from a study of regulatory T cells in long-lasting Graves disease. Study-level information: Persistent Graves' disease required over 5 years of antithyroid drugs and positive TSH receptor antibodies.

General study findings and limits: It was peripheral blood alone, not thyroid tissue, that was studied.

Arm-PCR of CDR3 regions and iRepertoire HTBI primers were the basis on which TCR beta libraries were built. Each CDR3 protein is one row after TCRdb ran MiXCR on the multiplex PCR reads. Among roughly 400,000 distinct CDR3 sequences listed, roughly 21% were seen once. This clonotype appeared many times. What it recognizes is unknown. Time point here: persistent/refractory GD, antithyroid drugs over 5 years with positive TRAb. The authors made the TCR library using RNA they extracted from PBMCs. The sequence came from a female donor with Graves disease. The sequencing used peripheral blood mononuclear cells (PBMCs), collected when the disease was refractory, from a patient treated with antithyroid drugs.

The CDR3 coding sequence is TGTGCCAGCAGTGACCCAGACCACGGGAATGAGCAGTTCTTC. It yields the protein CASSDPDHGNEQFF. The chain employs TRBV2 and TRBJ2-1; D is unclear. Germline V gene sequence: CDR1 SNHLY, CDR2 FYNNEI. CDR3 length: 14 residues. Trimming took off 3 bases at V and 7 bases at J, with 13 bases between the two ends.